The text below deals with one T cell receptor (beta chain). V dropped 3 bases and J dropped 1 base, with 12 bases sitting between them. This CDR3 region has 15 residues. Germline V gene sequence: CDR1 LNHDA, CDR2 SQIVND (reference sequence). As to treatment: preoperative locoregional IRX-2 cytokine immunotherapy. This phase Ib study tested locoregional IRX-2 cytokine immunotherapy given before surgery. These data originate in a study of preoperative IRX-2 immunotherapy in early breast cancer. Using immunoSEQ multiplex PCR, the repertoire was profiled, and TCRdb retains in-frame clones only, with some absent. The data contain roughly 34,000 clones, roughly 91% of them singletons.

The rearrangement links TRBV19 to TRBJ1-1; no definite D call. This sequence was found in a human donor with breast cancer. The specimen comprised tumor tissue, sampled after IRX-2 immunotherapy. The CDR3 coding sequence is TGTGCCAGTAGTATCGGACCACGGACGAACACTGAAGCTTTCTTT. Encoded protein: CASSIGPRTNTEAFF.